This T cell receptor (beta chain) was recorded in a study of beta chain features in type 1 diabetes. The wider study: What patients shared with healthy donors was a similar profile of age, gender and cell yields.

Isolated RNA was reverse transcribed in full, so expressed TCRB transcripts were sequenced. TCRdb keeps only in-frame clones here, not all; method: immunoSEQ multiplex PCR. The sample holds about 280,000 clones, 14% to 15% seen once. This clone came up a few times. As yet, its antigen is unknown. Notes on the study in general: For type 1 diabetes patients, VDJ junctions showed fewer insertions and more deletions. Type 1 diabetes patients showed a moderate but significant shortening of TCRB CDR3s in all four CD4+ subsets.

The V end lost 1 base, the J end lost 4 bases, and 10 bases lay between the germline ends. Germline loops: CDR1 MGHDK, CDR2 SYGVNS. The CDR3 covers 14 residues. The chain recombines TRBV25-1 with TRBJ2-5; tentatively, D is TRBD2 (6 bases). Sequences were obtained from naive CD4+ T cells from blood. The TCR originated in a man aged 18 to 30 with type 1 diabetes. The DNA for the CDR3 is TGTGCCAGCAGTGAATGGATGGGGGGAGAGACCCAGTACTTC. Translated, it gives CASSEWMGGETQYF.